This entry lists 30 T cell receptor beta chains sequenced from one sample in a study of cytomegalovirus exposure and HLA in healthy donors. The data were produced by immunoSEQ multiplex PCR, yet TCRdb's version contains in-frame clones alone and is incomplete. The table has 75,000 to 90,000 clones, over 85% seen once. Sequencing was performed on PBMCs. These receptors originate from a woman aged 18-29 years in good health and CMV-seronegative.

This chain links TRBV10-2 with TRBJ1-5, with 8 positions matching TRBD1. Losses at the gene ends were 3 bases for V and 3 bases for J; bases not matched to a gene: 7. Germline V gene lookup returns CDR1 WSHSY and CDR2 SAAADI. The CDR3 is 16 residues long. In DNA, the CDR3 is TGCGCCAGCAGTGACAGGGGGCCCGAGGTCAATCAGCCCCAGCATTTT. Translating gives CASSDRGPEVNQPQHF.

The DNA of the CDR3 is TGTGCCAGCAGCCAAGAGATAGCGGCCTACGAGCAGTACTTC. Amino acid sequence: CASSQEIAAYEQYF. The chain carries TRBV14 and TRBJ2-7, with a weak D call TRBD2 (6 bases). Deletions cut 0 bases from V and 2 bases from J, with 8 bases between. Germline assignment: CDR1 SGHDN and CDR2 FVKESK. This CDR3 has 14 residues.

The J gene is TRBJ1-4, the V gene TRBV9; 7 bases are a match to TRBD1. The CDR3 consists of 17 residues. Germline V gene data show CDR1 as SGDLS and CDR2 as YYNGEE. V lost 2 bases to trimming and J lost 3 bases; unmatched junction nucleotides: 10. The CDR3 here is CASSVTGGGRSNEKLFF. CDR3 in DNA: TGTGCCAGCAGCGTGACGGGAGGGGGCAGATCTAATGAAAAACTGTTTTTT. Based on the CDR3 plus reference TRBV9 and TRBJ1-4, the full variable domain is DSGVTQTPKHLITATGQRVTLRCSPRSGDLSVYWYQQSLDQGLQFLIQYYNGEERAKGNILERFSAQQFPDLHSELNLSSLELGDSALYFCASSVTGGGRSNEKLFFGSGTQLSVL.

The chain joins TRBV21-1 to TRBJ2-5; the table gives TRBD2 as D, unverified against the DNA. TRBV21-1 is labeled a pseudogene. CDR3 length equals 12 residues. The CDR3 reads CAIDCNQETQYF. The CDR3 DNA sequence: TGTGCCATCGACTGTAACCAAGAGACCCAGTACTTC.

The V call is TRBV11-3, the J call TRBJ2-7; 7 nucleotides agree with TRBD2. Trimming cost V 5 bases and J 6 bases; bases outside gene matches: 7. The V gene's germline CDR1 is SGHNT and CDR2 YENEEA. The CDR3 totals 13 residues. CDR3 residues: CASSLSGGSEQYF. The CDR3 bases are TGTGCCAGCAGCCTATCGGGGGGAAGCGAGCAGTACTTC.

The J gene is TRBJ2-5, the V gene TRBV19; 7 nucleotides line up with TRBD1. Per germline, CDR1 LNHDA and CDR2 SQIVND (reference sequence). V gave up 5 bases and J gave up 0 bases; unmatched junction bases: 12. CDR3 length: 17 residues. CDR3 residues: CASSVRPGQRYQETQYF. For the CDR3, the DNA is TGTGCCAGTAGTGTCAGACCGGGACAGAGATACCAAGAGACCCAGTACTTC.

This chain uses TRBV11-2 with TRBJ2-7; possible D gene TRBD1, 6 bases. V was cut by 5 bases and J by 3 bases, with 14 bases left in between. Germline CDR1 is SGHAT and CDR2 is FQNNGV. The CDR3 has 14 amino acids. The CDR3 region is CASSPTGFYYEQYF. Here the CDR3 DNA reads TGTGCCAGCAGCCCTACAGGGTTTTACTACGAGCAGTACTTC. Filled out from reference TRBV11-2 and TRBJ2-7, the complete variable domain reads EAGVAQSPRYKIIEKRQSVAFWCNPISGHATLYWYQQILGQGPKLLIQFQNNGVVDDSQLPKDRFSAERLKGVDSTLKIQPAKLEDSAVYLCASSPTGFYYEQYFGPGTRLTVT.

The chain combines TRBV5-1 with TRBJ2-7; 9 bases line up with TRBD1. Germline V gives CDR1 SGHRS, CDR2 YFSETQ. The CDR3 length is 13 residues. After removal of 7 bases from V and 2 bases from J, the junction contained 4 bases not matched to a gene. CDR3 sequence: CASGGTGTYEQYF. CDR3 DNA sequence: TGCGCCAGCGGGGGGACAGGGACCTACGAGCAGTACTTC.

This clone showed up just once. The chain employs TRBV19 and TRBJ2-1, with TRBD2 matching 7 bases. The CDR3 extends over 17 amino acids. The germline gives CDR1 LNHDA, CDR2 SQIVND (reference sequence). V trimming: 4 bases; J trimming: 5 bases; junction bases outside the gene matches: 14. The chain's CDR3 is CASSNTVSGPSHNEQFF. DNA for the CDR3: TGTGCCAGTAGTAATACGGTTAGCGGGCCCTCTCACAATGAGCAGTTCTTC.

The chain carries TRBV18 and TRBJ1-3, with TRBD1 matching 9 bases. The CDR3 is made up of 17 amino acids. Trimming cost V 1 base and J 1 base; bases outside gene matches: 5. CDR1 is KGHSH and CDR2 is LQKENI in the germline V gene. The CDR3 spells CASSPRQQGASGNTIYF. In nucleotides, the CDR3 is TGTGCCAGCTCACCACGGCAACAGGGGGCATCTGGAAACACCATATATTTT.

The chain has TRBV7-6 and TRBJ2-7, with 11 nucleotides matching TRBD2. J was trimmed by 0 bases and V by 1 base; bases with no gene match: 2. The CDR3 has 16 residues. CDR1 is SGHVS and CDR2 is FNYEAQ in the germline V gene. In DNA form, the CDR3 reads TGTGCCAGCAGCTTAGTAACTAGCGGGAGCTCCTACGAGCAGTACTTC. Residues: CASSLVTSGSSYEQYF. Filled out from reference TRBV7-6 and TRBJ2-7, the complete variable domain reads GAGVSQSPRYKVTKRGQDVALRCDPISGHVSLYWYRQALGQGPEFLTYFNYEAQQDKSGLPNDRFSAERPEGSISTLTIQRTEQRDSAMYRCASSLVTSGSSYEQYFGPGTRLTVT.

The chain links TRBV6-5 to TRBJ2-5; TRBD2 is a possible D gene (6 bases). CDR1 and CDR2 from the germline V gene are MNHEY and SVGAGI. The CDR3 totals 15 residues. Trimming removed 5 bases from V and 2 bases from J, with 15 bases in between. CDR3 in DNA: TGTGCCAGCAGTACCAGAGGACTACGTCAAGAGACCCAGTACTTC. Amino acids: CASSTRGLRQETQYF.

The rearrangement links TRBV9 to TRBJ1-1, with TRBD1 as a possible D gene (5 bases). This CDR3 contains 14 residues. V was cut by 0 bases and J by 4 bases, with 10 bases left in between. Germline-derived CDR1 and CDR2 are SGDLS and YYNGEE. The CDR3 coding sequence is TGTGCCAGCAGCGTAGGTGGGGGGAGCACTGAAGCTTTCTTT. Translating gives CASSVGGGSTEAFF.

The CDR3 region has the DNA TGCAGCGTCAGGGGGCCCTCTGAAGCTTTCTTT. It specifies CSVRGPSEAFF. The gene calls are TRBV29-1 and TRBJ1-1; 8 bases are shared with TRBD1. CDR3 length: 11 amino acids. CDR1 SQVTM and CDR2 ANQGSEA come from the germline V gene. With V trimmed by 6 bases and J by 6 bases, 3 bases remained unmatched.

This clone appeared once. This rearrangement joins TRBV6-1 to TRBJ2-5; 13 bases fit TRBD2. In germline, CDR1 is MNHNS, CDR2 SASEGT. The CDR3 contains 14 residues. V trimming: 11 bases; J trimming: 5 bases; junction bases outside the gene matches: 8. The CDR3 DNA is TGTGCCCATCGTTTGACTAGCGGGGGGGAGACCCAGTACTTC. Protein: CAHRLTSGGETQYF.

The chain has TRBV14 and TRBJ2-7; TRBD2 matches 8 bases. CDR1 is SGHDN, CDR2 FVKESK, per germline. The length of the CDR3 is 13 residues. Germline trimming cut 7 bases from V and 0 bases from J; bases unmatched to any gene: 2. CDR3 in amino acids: CASKRGSSYEQYF. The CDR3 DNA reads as TGTGCCAGCAAGCGGGGGAGCTCCTACGAGCAGTACTTC.

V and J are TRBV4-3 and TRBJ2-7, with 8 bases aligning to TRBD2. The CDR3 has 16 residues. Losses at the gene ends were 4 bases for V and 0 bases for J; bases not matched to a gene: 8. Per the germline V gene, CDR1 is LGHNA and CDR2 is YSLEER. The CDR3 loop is CASSLQGGGSSYEQYF. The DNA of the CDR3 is TGCGCCAGCAGCCTCCAGGGCGGGGGGAGCTCCTACGAGCAGTACTTC.

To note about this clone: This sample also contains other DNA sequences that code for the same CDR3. The CDR3 protein is CASSLAGGNTEAFF. In nucleotides, the CDR3 is TGCGCCAGCAGCTTGGCCGGGGGTAACACTGAAGCTTTCTTT. The V gene is TRBV5-1, the J gene TRBJ1-1; D possibly corresponds to TRBD1 (5 bases). The V end lost 0 bases, the J end lost 2 bases, and 8 bases lay between the germline ends. Germline CDR1 is SGHRS and CDR2 is YFSETQ. CDR3 length equals 14 residues.

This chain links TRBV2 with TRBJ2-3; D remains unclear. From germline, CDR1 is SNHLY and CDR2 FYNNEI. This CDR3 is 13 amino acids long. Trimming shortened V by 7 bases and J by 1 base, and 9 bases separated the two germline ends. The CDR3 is CASKVAGTDTQYF. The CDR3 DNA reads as TGTGCCAGCAAAGTCGCGGGCACAGATACGCAGTATTTT.

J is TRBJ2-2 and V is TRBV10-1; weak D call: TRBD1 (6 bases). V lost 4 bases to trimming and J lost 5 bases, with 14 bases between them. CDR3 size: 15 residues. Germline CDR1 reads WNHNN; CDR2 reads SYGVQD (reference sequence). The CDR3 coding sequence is TGCGCCAGCAGTGGGGCTCGTCAGGGGACCGGGGAGCTGTTTTTT. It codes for CASSGARQGTGELFF.

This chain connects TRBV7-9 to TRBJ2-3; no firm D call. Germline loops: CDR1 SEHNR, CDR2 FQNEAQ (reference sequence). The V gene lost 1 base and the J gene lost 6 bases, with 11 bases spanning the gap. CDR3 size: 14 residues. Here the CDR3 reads CASSLERSADTQYF. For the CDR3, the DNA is TGTGCCAGCAGCTTAGAGAGGTCCGCGGATACGCAGTATTTT.

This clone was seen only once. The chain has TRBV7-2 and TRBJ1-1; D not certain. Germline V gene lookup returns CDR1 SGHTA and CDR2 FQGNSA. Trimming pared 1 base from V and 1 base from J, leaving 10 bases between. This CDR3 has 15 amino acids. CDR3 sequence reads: CASSLVPGWNTEAFF. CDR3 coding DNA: TGTGCCAGCAGCTTAGTTCCAGGCTGGAACACTGAAGCTTTCTTT.

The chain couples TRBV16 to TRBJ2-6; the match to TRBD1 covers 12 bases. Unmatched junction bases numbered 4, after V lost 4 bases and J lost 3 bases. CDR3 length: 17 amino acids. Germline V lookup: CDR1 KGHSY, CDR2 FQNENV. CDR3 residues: CASSLGQGAGGANVLTF. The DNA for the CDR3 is TGTGCCAGCAGCCTGGGACAGGGGGCTGGTGGGGCCAACGTCCTGACTTTC. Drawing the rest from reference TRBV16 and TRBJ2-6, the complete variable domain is GEEVAQTPKHLVRGEGQKAKLYCAPIKGHSYVFWYQQVLKNEFKFLISFQNENVFDETGMPKERFSAKCLPNSPCSLEIQATKLEDSAVYFCASSLGQGAGGANVLTFGAGSRLTVL.

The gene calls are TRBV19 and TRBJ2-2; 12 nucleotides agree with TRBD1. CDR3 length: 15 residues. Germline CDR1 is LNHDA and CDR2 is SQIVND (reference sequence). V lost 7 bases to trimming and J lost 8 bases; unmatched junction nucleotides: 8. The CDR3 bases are TGTGCCAGTATAACGGGACAGGGGGCCACGGGGGAGCTGTTTTTT. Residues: CASITGQGATGELFF. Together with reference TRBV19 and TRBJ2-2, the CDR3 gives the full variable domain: DGGITQSPKYLFRKEGQNVTLSCEQNLNHDAMYWYRQDPGQGLRLIYYSQIVNDFQKGDIAEGYSVSREKKESFPLTVTSAQKNPTAFYLCASITGQGATGELFFGEGSRLTVL.

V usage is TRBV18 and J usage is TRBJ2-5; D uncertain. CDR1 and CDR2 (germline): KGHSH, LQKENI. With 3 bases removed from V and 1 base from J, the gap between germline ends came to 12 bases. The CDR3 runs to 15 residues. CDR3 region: CASSPGFTGQETQYF. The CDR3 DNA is TGTGCCAGCTCACCCGGGTTCACTGGCCAAGAGACCCAGTACTTC.

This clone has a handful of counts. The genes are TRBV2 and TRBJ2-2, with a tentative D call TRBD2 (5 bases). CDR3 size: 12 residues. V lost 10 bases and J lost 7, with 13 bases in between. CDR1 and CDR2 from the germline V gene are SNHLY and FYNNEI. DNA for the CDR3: TGTGCCACTGATAGAGGAGGCGGGGAGCTGTTTTTT. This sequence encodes CATDRGGGELFF.

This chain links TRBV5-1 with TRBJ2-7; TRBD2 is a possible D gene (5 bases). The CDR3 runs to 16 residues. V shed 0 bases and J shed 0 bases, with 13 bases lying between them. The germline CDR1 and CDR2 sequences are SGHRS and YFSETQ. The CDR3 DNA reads TGCGCCAGCAGCTTGGCTCCCGGCGGAGGCTCCTACGAGCAGTACTTC. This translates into CASSLAPGGGSYEQYF.

CDR3 nucleotide sequence: TGTGCCAGCAGCCAAGTGGGGACAGGGAATGAAAAACTGTTTTTT. As protein: CASSQVGTGNEKLFF. This chain links TRBV4-2 with TRBJ1-4, with 9 nucleotides matching TRBD1. With V trimmed by 1 base and J by 5 bases, 2 bases remained unmatched. The CDR3 extends over 15 amino acids. Germline values: CDR1 LGHNA, CDR2 YNFKEQ.

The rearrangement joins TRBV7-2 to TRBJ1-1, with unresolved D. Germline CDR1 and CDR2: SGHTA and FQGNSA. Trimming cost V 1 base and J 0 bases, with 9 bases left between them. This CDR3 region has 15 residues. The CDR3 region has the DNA TGTGCCAGCAGCTTAGGAGGGAACATGAACACTGAAGCTTTCTTT. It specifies CASSLGGNMNTEAFF.

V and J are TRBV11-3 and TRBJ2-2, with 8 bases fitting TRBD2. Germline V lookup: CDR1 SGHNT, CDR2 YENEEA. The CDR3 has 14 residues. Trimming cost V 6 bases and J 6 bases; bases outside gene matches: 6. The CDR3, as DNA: TGTGCCAGCAGTCCCGGGACTAGGTCCGGGGAGCTGTTTTTT. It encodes CASSPGTRSGELFF. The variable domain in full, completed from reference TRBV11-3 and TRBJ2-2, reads EAGVVQSPRYKIIEKKQPVAFWCNPISGHNTLYWYLQNLGQGPELLIRYENEEAVDDSQLPKDRFSAERLKGVDSTLKIQPAELGDSAVYLCASSPGTRSGELFFGEGSRLTVL.